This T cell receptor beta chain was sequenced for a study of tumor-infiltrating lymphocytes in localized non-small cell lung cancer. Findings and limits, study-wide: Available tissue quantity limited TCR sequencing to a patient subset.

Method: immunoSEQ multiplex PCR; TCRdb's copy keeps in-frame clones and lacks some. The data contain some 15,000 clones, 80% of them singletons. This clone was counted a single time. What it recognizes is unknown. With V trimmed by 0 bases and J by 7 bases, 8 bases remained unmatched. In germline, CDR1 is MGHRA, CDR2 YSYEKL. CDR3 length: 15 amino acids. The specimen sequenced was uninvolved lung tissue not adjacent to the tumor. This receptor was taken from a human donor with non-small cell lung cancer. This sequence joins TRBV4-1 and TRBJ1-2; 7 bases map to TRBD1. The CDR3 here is CASSQDLAGGGGYTF. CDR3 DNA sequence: TGCGCCAGCAGCCAAGATCTGGCAGGGGGGGGTGGCTACACCTTC.